This TCR beta chain was sequenced in a study of shared clonotypes between healthy human individuals. Germline V CDR1 and CDR2: SQVTM, ANQGSEA. V shed 1 base and J shed 7 bases, with 14 bases lying between them. The CDR3 is made up of 13 amino acids. Method: immunoSEQ multiplex PCR; TCRdb's copy keeps in-frame clones and lacks some. The sample carries over 2 million clones, 90% to 95% recorded once. Partitioning of CD4+ cells yielded a CD45RA+ naive subset and a CD45RA-negative memory subset. The genes are TRBV29-1 and TRBJ2-7, with D possibly being TRBD1 (6 bases). The specimen sequenced was naive CD4+ T cells sorted from blood. The subset was: CD45RA+ positively selected. The sequence was obtained from a man aged 18 to 35 in good health. The chain's CDR3 is CSVEVQGVREQYF. In DNA, the CDR3 is TGCAGCGTTGAAGTACAGGGTGTGAGGGAGCAGTACTTC.